The TCR beta chain under discussion was sequenced for a study of shared clonotypes between healthy human individuals. Germline V gene sequence: CDR1 MDHEN, CDR2 SYDVKM. Trimming pared 8 bases from V and 2 bases from J, leaving 25 bases between. This CDR3 comprises 18 residues. Clones were read by immunoSEQ multiplex PCR, and TCRdb kept only the in-frame ones, dropping some. The sample records approximately 530,000 clones, approximately 95% being singletons. Nashville, Tennessee was home to all donors, who were Caucasian adults. This sequence was found in a woman aged 25 to 39 in good health. The gene calls are TRBV28 and TRBJ1-5, with D possibly matching TRBD1 (5 bases). The sample comprised naive CD4+ T cells sorted from blood. Subset given: CD45RA+ positively selected. CDR3 sequence: CASAHEGEGRGGNQPQHF. CDR3 DNA: TGTGCCAGCGCCCATGAGGGAGAGGGCCGGGGGGGCAATCAGCCCCAGCATTTT.